This is a list of T cell receptor beta chains from one sample in a study of cytomegalovirus exposure and HLA in healthy donors. The protocol was immunoSEQ multiplex PCR, while the TCRdb copy is restricted to in-frame clones and leaves out a portion. The sample carries roughly 150,000 clones, roughly 70% recorded once. Input material: PBMCs. The source is a woman aged 60-75 years in good health and CMV-seropositive. The CDR3 runs from the conserved cysteine through the conserved F or W. A D gene is named only where the DNA matches it firmly. A row's size may be missing; if present it is once, few, many or a size class.

v_gene	abundance	j_gene	d_gene	CDR3aa	CDR3nt
TRBV6-5	-	TRBJ1-1	TRBD1	CASSRDRLNTEAFF	TGTGCCAGCAGCCGGGACAGGTTGAACACTGAAGCTTTCTTT
TRBV5-1	-	TRBJ1-4	-	CASSFGDPGEKLFF	TGCGCCAGCAGCTTTGGAGATCCGGGGGAAAAACTGTTTTTT
TRBV19	few	TRBJ1-2	-	CASSQPGQANYGYTF	TGTGCCAGTAGTCAGCCGGGACAAGCTAACTATGGCTACACCTTC
TRBV7-3	-	TRBJ2-3	-	CASSFRQGTDTQYF	TGTGCCAGCAGCTTCCGACAGGGCACAGATACGCAGTATTTT
TRBV2	-	TRBJ2-3	TRBD2	CASRRGEGTDTQYF	TGTGCCAGCCGCCGGGGGGAGGGCACAGATACGCAGTATTTT
TRBV20-1	-	TRBJ1-2	-	CSAAGTAGYTF	TGCAGTGCTGCGGGGACCGCGGGCTACACCTTC
TRBV27	once	TRBJ1-4	-	CASSLSTVFNEKLFF	TGTGCCAGCAGTTTATCGACAGTATTTAATGAAAAACTGTTTTTT
TRBV6-1	few	TRBJ2-6	-	CASSESPGANVLTF	TGTGCCAGCAGTGAGTCTCCTGGGGCCAACGTCCTGACTTTC
TRBV29-1	-	TRBJ1-2	-	CSVGSEDTRRGYTF	TGCAGCGTCGGGTCCGAGGACACCCGACGGGGCTACACCTTC
TRBV18	-	TRBJ2-3	TRBD2	CASSSIQSTGRADTQYF	TGTGCCAGCTCAAGTATTCAGTCCACCGGGAGGGCAGATACGCAGTATTTT
TRBV2	once	TRBJ2-2	-	CASTAGLLNTGELFF	TGTGCCAGCACTGCGGGACTCCTGAACACCGGGGAGCTGTTTTTT
TRBV20-1	-	TRBJ2-5	-	CSAYFAETQYF	TGCAGTGCCTATTTCGCAGAGACCCAGTACTTC
TRBV30	once	TRBJ1-2	-	CAWGGGPYGYTF	TGTGCCTGGGGGGGCGGTCCCTATGGCTACACCTTC
TRBV5-4	-	TRBJ1-2	-	CASSLAGGQTNYGYTF	TGTGCCAGCAGCTTGGCTGGGGGACAAACCAACTATGGCTACACCTTC
TRBV4-1	-	TRBJ2-7	TRBD1	CASSRGQGYEQYF	TGCGCCAGCAGCCGAGGACAGGGCTACGAGCAGTACTTC
TRBV5-6	few	TRBJ1-1	TRBD1	CASSLQGGGMNTEAFF	TGTGCCAGCAGCTTACAGGGGGGGGGAATGAACACTGAAGCTTTCTTT
TRBV6-5	-	TRBJ1-2	-	CASSSRQKPLGYTF	TGTGCCAGCAGTTCTCGACAGAAGCCTCTTGGCTACACCTTC
TRBV30	few	TRBJ2-3	TRBD2	CAGTSGRSDTQYF	TGTGCCGGAACTAGCGGGAGGTCAGATACGCAGTATTTT
TRBV30	few	TRBJ1-5	-	CAWSYRANQPQHF	TGTGCCTGGAGTTACAGGGCCAATCAGCCCCAGCATTTT
TRBV2	-	TRBJ2-1	-	CASSEAEVMSSYNEQFF	TGTGCCAGCAGTGAAGCAGAGGTGATGAGCTCCTACAATGAGCAGTTCTTC
TRBV9	-	TRBJ1-1	-	CASSVLPGGNTEAFF	TGTGCCAGCAGCGTATTGCCGGGGGGCAACACTGAAGCTTTCTTT